These T cell receptor beta chains were read from a single sample in a study of OX40 agonist ivuxolimab in advanced cancers. The table came from immunoSEQ multiplex PCR; TCRdb's copy has only in-frame clones and leaves some out. The table has about 73,000 clones, around 90% seen once. Source: CD4+ or CD8+ T cells sorted from blood, taken in a trial of the OX40 agonist ivuxolimab. The receptors derive from an adult with an advanced solid tumor such as melanoma, head and neck, liver or kidney cancer. Each CDR3 is given with its conserved first and last residue. Each record gives: D gene, clone size, J gene, V gene, CDR3 protein, CDR3 DNA. A D gene is named only where the DNA matches it firmly. Size values are once, few and many counts, or a class for expanded clones, and some rows have none.

NA	NA	TRBJ2-7	TRBV6-6	CASSGAYEQYF	TGTGCCAGCAGTGGGGCTTACGAGCAGTACTTC
NA	NA	TRBJ1-2	TRBV27	CASSQARANYGYTF	TGTGCCAGCAGCCAAGCAAGAGCTAACTATGGCTACACCTTC
NA	NA	TRBJ2-6	TRBV5-1	CASSLGWLGANVLTF	TGCGCCAGCAGCTTGGGGTGGTTGGGGGCCAACGTCCTGACTTTC
NA	once	TRBJ2-7	TRBV10-3	CAISDAQRPEQYF	TGTGCCATCAGTGACGCCCAACGTCCCGAGCAGTACTTC
NA	NA	TRBJ2-1	TRBV19	CASSIGWNEQFF	TGTGCCAGTAGTATAGGCTGGAATGAGCAGTTCTTC
NA	NA	TRBJ1-1	TRBV4-1	CASSQVVIRDREGSEAFF	TGCGCCAGCAGCCAAGTAGTAATTAGGGACCGGGAGGGATCTGAAGCTTTCTTT
NA	NA	TRBJ2-3	TRBV7-9	CASSIYTDTQYF	TGTGCCAGCAGCATCTACACAGATACGCAGTATTTT
NA	NA	TRBJ2-3	TRBV27	CASSQQGSTDTQYF	TGTGCCAGCAGTCAACAGGGCAGCACAGATACGCAGTATTTT
NA	NA	TRBJ1-1	TRBV29-1	CSVANGFMNTEAFF	TGCAGCGTTGCCAACGGATTCATGAACACTGAAGCTTTCTTT
NA	NA	TRBJ2-3	TRBV4-2	CASSQDPLTDTQYF	TGTGCCAGCAGCCAAGATCCCCTCACAGATACGCAGTATTTT
TRBD1	NA	TRBJ2-7	TRBV27	CASSPPGGYEQYF	TGTGCCAGCAGTCCCCCAGGGGGCTACGAGCAGTACTTC
NA	NA	TRBJ1-1	TRBV2	CASSEWDIEAFF	TGTGCCAGCAGTGAATGGGACATTGAAGCTTTCTTT
NA	NA	TRBJ2-2	TRBV27	CASSLSAGELFF	TGTGCCAGCAGTTTATCGGCCGGGGAGCTGTTTTTT
NA	NA	TRBJ1-1	TRBV11-3	CASSLTRRNTEAFF	TGTGCCAGCAGCCTCACACGGCGGAACACTGAAGCTTTCTTT
TRBD1	NA	TRBJ2-2	TRBV15	CATSRGQGTGELFF	TGTGCCACCAGCAGGGGACAGGGTACCGGGGAGCTGTTTTTT
NA	NA	TRBJ1-5	TRBV4-1	CASTQRYSLPEQPQHF	TGCGCCAGCACCCAAAGATACTCCTTACCCGAACAGCCCCAGCATTTT
NA	NA	TRBJ2-1	TRBV5-6	CASSSLTDWQFF	TGTGCCAGCAGCTCCCTGACAGATTGGCAGTTCTTC
TRBD2	NA	TRBJ2-3	TRBV7-8	CASSYKAGDVTDTQYF	TGTGCCAGCAGCTACAAAGCGGGAGACGTAACAGATACGCAGTATTTT
TRBD2	NA	TRBJ2-3	TRBV9	CASSILAGGTDTQYF	TGTGCCAGCAGCATTCTAGCGGGGGGCACAGATACGCAGTATTTT
NA	once	TRBJ1-4	TRBV9	CASSQGVGDEKLFF	TGTGCCAGCAGCCAGGGAGTAGGTGATGAAAAACTGTTTTTT
NA	once	TRBJ1-4	TRBV5-4	CASSFNGQSANEKLFF	TGTGCCAGCAGCTTCAACGGACAGTCGGCTAATGAAAAACTGTTTTTT
TRBD1	NA	TRBJ1-2	TRBV15	CATSRDRGTGSGGYTF	TGTGCCACCAGCAGAGATCGGGGGACAGGGTCTGGTGGCTACACCTTC
TRBD2	NA	TRBJ2-1	TRBV18	CASSTGTSGSDEQFF	TGTGCCAGCTCAACCGGGACTAGCGGGAGCGATGAGCAGTTCTTC
NA	NA	TRBJ2-2	TRBV2	CASSEAQHRERELFF	TGTGCCAGCAGTGAAGCGCAGCACCGGGAAAGGGAGCTGTTTTTT
NA	NA	TRBJ2-1	TRBV28	CASSLWRGGLVNEQFF	TGTGCCAGCAGTTTATGGCGTGGAGGGTTGGTCAATGAGCAGTTCTTC
NA	NA	TRBJ2-7	TRBV28	CASTLGGTSSYEQYF	TGTGCCAGCACCTTGGGGGGCACCAGCTCCTACGAGCAGTACTTC
NA	NA	TRBJ2-1	TRBV27	CASSIRLNSYNEQFF	TGTGCCAGCAGCATCAGACTAAACTCCTACAATGAGCAGTTCTTC
TRBD1	NA	TRBJ2-7	TRBV7-8	CASSFPRDRAHPSYEQYF	TGTGCCAGCAGCTTCCCCCGGGACAGGGCCCATCCATCCTACGAGCAGTACTTC
TRBD1	NA	TRBJ2-3	TRBV19	CASSTENRGTGADTQYF	TGTGCCAGTAGTACGGAAAACAGGGGTACTGGCGCAGATACGCAGTATTTT
TRBD1	NA	TRBJ1-2	TRBV2	CACRGTVWGYTF	TGTGCCTGTAGAGGGACAGTATGGGGCTACACCTTC
NA	NA	TRBJ1-1	TRBV27	CASSLVPGTVDKAFF	TGTGCCAGCAGTTTGGTACCCGGGACGGTCGATAAAGCTTTCTTT
TRBD2	NA	TRBJ2-7	TRBV10-3	CAISDYTSGVSYEQYF	TGTGCCATCAGTGATTACACTAGCGGGGTCTCCTACGAGCAGTACTTC
NA	NA	TRBJ1-4	TRBV2	CASSELAEKLFF	TGTGCCAGCAGTGAGTTGGCTGAAAAACTGTTTTTT
NA	NA	TRBJ2-1	TRBV29-1	CSVEAVGENYNEQFF	TGCAGCGTTGAAGCGGTGGGAGAAAACTACAATGAGCAGTTCTTC
NA	NA	TRBJ1-1	TRBV14	CASSQDSRAEAFF	TGTGCCAGCAGCCAAGATAGCAGGGCTGAAGCTTTCTTT